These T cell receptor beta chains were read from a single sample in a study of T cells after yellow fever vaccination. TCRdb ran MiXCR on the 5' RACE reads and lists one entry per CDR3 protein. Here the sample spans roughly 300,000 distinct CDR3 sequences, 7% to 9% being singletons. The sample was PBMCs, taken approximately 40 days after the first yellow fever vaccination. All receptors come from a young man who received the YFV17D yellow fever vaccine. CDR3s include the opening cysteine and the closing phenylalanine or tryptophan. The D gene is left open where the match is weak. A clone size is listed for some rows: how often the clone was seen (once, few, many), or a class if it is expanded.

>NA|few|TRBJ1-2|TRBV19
CASSISADYYGYTF
TGTGCCAGTAGTATTAGTGCGGATTACTATGGCTACACCTTC
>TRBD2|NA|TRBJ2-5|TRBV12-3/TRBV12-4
CASSRGGRTQYF
TGTGCCAGCAGCCGGGGGGGGCGGACCCAGTACTTC
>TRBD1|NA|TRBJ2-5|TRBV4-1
CASSRIRGLGETQYF
TGCGCCAGCAGCCGAATCAGGGGGTTAGGGGAGACCCAGTACTTC
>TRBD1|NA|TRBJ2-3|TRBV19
CASSIGTGLQDTQYF
TGTGCCAGTAGTATTGGGACAGGGTTGCAAGATACGCAGTATTTT
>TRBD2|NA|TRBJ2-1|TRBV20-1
CNARSAGGRGNEQFF
TGCAATGCTAGGTCAGCGGGGGGGCGGGGGAATGAGCAGTTCTTC
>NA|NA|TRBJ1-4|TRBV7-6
CASSLVGRRATNEKLFF
TGTGCCAGCAGCTTAGTGGGAAGGAGAGCAACTAATGAAAAACTGTTTTTT
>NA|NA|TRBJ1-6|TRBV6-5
CASSYTRTAANSPLHF
TGTGCCAGCAGTTACACCCGGACGGCAGCAAATTCACCCCTCCACTTT
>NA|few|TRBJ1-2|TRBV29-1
CSVDLGDGYTF
TGCAGCGTTGATTTGGGCGATGGCTACACCTTC
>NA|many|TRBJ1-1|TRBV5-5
CASSVERNTEAFF
TGTGCCAGCAGCGTTGAGAGGAACACTGAAGCTTTCTTT
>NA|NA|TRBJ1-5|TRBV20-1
CSARVASNQPQHF
TGCAGTGCGAGGGTGGCCAGCAATCAGCCCCAGCATTTT
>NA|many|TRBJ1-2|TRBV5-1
CASSIPGQSYTF
TGCGCCAGCAGCATTCCGGGGCAGAGCTACACCTTC
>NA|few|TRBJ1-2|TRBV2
CASSPTSDLSPLTYGYTF
TGTGCCAGCAGCCCAACCTCGGACCTCTCGCCTTTAACCTATGGCTACACCTTC
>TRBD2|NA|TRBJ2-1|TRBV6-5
CASSYTSGGDWSEQFF
TGTGCCAGCAGTTACACTAGCGGGGGGGACTGGAGTGAGCAGTTCTTC
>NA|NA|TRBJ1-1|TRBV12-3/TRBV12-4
CASSLADEAFF
TGTGCCAGCAGTTTAGCAGATGAAGCTTTCTTT